This T cell receptor beta chain emerged from a study of blood T cell repertoires in COVID-19. The repertoire was sequenced with immunoSEQ multiplex PCR; TCRdb's copy has only in-frame clones and lacks some. The profile shows 200,000 to 250,000 clones, 80% to 90% of them singletons. Germline CDR1 and CDR2: MNHEY and SVGAGI. The germline V and J ends were trimmed by 6 bases and 2 bases, with 14 bases remaining between them. The CDR3 has 15 residues. Sample: peripheral blood. The chain joins TRBV6-5 to TRBJ1-5, with TRBD1 as a possible D gene (6 bases). This TCR derives from a man in his fifties with active or convalescent COVID-19. CDR3 loop: CASRWTVMRNQPQHF. CDR3 sequence (DNA): TGTGCCAGCAGGTGGACAGTTATGCGCAATCAGCCCCAGCATTTT.